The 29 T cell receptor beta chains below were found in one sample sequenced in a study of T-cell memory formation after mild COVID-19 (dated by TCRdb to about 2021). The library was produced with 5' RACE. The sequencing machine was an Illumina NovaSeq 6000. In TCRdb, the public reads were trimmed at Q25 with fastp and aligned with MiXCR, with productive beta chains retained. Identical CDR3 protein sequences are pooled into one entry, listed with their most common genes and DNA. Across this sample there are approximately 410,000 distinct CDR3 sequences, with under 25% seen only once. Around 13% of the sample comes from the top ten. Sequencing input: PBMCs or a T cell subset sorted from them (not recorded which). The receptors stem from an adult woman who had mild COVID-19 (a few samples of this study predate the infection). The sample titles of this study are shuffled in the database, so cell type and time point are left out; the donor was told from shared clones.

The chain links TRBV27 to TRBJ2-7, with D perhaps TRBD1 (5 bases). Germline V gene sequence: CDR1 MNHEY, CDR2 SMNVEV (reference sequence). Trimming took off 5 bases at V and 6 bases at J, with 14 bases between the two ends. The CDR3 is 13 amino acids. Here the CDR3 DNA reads TGTGCCAGCAGTATCCAGGGATCCATCGAGCAGTACTTC. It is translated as CASSIQGSIEQYF.

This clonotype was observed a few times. CDR3 in DNA: TGTGCCAGCAGTTTGGGACAGGGGACCGAGAACACTGAAGCTTTCTTT. It is translated as CASSLGQGTENTEAFF. The chain carries TRBV27 and TRBJ1-1, with 10 bases identical to TRBD1. Germline CDR1 is MNHEY and CDR2 is SMNVEV (reference sequence). V lost 3 bases to trimming and J lost 1 base; unmatched junction nucleotides: 5. The CDR3 spans 16 residues.

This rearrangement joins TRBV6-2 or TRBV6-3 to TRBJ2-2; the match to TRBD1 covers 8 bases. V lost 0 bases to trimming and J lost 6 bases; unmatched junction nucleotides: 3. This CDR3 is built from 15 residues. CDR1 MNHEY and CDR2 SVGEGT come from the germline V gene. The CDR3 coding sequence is TGTGCCAGCAGTTACTCGACACAGGGGGCCGGGGAGCTGTTTTTT. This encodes CASSYSTQGAGELFF.

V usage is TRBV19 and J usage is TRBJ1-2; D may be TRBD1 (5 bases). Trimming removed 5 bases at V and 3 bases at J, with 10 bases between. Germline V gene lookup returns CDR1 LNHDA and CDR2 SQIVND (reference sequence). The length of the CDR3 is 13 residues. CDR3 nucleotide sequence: TGTGCCAGTAGTGCTGACAGTCACTATGGCTACACCTTC. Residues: CASSADSHYGYTF. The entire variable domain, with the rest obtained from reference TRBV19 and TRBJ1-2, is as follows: DGGITQSPKYLFRKEGQNVTLSCEQNLNHDAMYWYRQDPGQGLRLIYYSQIVNDFQKGDIAEGYSVSREKKESFPLTVTSAQKNPTAFYLCASSADSHYGYTFGSGTRLTVV.

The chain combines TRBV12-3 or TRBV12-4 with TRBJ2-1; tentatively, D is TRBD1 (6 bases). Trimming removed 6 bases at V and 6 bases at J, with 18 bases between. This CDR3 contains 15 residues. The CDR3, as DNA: TGTGCCAGCAGCCACCCCGGGAAAGGGGGCAATGAGCAGTTCTTC. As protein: CASSHPGKGGNEQFF.

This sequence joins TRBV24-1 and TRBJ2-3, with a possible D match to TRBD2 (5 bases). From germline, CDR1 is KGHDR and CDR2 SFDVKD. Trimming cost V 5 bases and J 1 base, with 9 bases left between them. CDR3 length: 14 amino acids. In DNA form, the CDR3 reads TGTGCCACCAGTGCCGGGCGGGGCACAGATACGCAGTATTTT. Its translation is CATSAGRGTDTQYF.

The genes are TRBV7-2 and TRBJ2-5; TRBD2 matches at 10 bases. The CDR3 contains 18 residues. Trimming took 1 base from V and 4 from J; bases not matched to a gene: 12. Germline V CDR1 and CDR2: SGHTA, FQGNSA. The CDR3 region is CASSLGLASGGIGETQYF. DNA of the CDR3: TGTGCCAGCAGCTTAGGTTTAGCTAGCGGGGGAATTGGAGAGACCCAGTACTTC.

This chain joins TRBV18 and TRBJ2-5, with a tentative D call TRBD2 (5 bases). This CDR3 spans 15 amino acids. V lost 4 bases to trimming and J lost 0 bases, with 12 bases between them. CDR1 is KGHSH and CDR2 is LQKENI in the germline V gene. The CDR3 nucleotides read TGTGCCAGCTCACTGTCCCGGACTCACCAAGAGACCCAGTACTTC. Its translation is CASSLSRTHQETQYF. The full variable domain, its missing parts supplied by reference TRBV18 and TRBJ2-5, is NAGVMQNPRHLVRRRGQEARLRCSPMKGHSHVYWYRQLPEEGLKFMVYLQKENIIDESGMPKERFSAEFPKEGPSILRIQQVVRGDSAAYFCASSLSRTHQETQYFGPGTRLLVL.

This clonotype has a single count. CDR3 bases: TGTGCCAGCAGTTTCAGACCGGGCCTTGGAAACACCATATATTTT. Its protein is CASSFRPGLGNTIYF. The genes are TRBV28 and TRBJ1-3, with unresolved D. Germline CDR1 MDHEN, CDR2 SYDVKM. Trimming removed 3 bases from V and 3 bases from J, with 12 bases in between. The CDR3 totals 15 residues.

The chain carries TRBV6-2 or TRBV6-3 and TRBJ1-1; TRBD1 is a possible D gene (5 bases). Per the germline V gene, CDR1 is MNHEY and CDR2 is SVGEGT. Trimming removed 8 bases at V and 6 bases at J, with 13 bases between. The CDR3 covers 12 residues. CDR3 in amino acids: CASGRGQSEAFF. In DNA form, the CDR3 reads TGTGCCAGCGGAAGGGGCCAGTCTGAAGCTTTCTTT.

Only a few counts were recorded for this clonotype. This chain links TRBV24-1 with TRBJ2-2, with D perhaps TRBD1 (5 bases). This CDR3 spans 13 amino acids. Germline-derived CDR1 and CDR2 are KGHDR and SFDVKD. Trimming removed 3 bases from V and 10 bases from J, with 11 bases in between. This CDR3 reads CATSDARAEELFF. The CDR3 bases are TGTGCCACCAGTGATGCCAGGGCAGAGGAGCTGTTTTTT.

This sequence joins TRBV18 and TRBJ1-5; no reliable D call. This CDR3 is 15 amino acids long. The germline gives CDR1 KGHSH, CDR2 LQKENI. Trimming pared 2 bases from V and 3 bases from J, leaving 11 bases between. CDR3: CASSPIFAPNQPQHF. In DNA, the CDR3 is TGTGCCAGCTCACCAATTTTCGCCCCCAATCAGCCCCAGCATTTT.

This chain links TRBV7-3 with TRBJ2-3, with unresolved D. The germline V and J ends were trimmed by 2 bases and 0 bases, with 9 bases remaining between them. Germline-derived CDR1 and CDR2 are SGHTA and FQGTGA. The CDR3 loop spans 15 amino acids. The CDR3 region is CASSLGSFSTDTQYF. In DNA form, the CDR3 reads TGTGCCAGCAGCTTAGGTAGCTTTAGCACAGATACGCAGTATTTT.

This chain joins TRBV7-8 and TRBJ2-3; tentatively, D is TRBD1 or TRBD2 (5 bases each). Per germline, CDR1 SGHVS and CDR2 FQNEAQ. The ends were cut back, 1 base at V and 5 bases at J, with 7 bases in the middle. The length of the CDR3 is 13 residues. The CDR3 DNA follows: TGTGCCAGCAGCTTAGGGGGGATAGATACGCAGTATTTT. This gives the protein CASSLGGIDTQYF. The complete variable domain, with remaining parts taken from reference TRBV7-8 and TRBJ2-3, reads GAGVSQSPRYKVAKRGQDVALRCDPISGHVSLFWYQQALGQGPEFLTYFQNEAQLDKSGLPSDRFFAERPEGSVSTLKIQRTQQEDSAVYLCASSLGGIDTQYFGPGTRLTVL.

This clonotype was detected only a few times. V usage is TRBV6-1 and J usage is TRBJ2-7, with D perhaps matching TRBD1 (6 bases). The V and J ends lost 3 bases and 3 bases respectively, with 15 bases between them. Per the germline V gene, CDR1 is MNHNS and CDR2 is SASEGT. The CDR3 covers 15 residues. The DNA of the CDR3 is TGTGCCAGCAGTGATGCGACAGGCGCCTACTACGAGCAGTACTTC. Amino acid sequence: CASSDATGAYYEQYF.

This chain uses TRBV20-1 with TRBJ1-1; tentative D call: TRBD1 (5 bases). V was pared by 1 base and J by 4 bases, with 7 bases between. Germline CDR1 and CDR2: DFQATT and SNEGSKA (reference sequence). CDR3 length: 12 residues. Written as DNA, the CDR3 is TGCAGTGCTAGAGTTGGGACCACTGAAGCTTTCTTT. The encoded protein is CSARVGTTEAFF.

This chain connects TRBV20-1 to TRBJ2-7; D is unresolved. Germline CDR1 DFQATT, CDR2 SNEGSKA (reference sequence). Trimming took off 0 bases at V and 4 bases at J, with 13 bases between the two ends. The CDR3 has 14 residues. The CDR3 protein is CSARDRLGGYEQYF. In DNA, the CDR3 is TGCAGTGCTAGAGATCGGCTGGGTGGTTACGAGCAGTACTTC.

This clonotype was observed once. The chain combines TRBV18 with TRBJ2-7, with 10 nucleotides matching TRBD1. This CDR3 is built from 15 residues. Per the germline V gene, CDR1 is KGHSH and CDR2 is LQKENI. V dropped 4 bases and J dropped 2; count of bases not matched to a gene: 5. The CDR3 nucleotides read TGTGCCAGCTCACTCCGGGACAGGGGTACCTACGAGCAGTACTTC. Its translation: CASSLRDRGTYEQYF.

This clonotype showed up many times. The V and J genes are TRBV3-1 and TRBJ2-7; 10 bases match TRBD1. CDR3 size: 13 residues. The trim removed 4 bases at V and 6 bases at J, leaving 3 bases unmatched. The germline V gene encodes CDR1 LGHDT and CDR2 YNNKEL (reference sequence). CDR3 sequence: CASSRRTGGEQYF. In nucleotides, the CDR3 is TGTGCCAGCAGCCGAAGGACAGGGGGCGAGCAGTACTTC.

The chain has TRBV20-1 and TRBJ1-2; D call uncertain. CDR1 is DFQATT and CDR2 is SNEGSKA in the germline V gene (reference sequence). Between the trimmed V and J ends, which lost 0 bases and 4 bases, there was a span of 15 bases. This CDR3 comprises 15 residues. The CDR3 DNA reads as TGCAGTGCTAGAGATTCAGAGAAGCCTCGCTATGGCTACACCTTC. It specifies CSARDSEKPRYGYTF.

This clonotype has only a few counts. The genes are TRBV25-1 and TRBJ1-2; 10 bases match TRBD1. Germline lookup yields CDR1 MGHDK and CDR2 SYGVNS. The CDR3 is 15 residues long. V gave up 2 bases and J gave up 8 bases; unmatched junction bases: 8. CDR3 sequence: CASSEPGQGIRGYTF. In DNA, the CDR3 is TGTGCCAGCAGTGAACCGGGACAGGGGATAAGAGGCTACACCTTC.

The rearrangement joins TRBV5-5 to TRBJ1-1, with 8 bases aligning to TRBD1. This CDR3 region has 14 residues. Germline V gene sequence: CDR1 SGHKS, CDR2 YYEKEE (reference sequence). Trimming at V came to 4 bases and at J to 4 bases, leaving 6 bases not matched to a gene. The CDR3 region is CASSPGGLFTEAFF. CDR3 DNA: TGTGCCAGCAGCCCAGGGGGCCTGTTCACTGAAGCTTTCTTT.

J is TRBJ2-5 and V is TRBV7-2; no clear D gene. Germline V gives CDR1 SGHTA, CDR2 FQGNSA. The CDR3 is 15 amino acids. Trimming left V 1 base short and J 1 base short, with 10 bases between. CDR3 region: CASSLGFMSQETQYF. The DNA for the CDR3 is TGTGCCAGCAGCTTAGGTTTCATGAGCCAAGAGACCCAGTACTTC.

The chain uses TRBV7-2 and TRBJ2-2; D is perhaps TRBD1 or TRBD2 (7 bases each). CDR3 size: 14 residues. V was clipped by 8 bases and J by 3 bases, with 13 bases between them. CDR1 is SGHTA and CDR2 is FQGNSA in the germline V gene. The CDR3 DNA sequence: TGTGCCAGCGGGGGGGACAGATACACCGGGGAGCTGTTTTTT. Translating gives CASGGDRYTGELFF.

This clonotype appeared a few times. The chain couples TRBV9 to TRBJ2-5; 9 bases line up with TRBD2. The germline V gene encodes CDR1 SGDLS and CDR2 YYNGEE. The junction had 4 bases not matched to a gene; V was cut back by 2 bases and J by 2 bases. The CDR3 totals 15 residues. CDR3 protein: CASSVGSGGQETQYF. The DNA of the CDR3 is TGTGCCAGCAGCGTTGGTAGCGGGGGACAAGAGACCCAGTACTTC.

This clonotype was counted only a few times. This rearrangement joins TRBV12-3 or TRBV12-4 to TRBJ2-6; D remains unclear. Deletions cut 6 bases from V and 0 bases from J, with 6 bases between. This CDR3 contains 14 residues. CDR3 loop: CASRVVSGANVLTF. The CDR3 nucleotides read TGTGCCAGCAGGGTCGTCTCTGGGGCCAACGTCCTGACTTTC.

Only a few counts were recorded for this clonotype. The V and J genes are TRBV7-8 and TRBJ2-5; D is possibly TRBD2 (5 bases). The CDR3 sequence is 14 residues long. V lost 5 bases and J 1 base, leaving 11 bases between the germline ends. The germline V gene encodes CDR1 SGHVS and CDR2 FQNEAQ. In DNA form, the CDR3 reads TGTGCCAGCAGCGCACTAGGGTTCCAAGAGACCCAGTACTTC. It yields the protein CASSALGFQETQYF.

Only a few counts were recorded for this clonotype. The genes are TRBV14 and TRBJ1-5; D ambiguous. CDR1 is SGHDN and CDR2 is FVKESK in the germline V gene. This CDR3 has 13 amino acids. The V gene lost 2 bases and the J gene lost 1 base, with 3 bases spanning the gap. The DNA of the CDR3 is TGTGCCAGCAGCCAAATGAGCAATCAGCCCCAGCATTTT. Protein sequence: CASSQMSNQPQHF.

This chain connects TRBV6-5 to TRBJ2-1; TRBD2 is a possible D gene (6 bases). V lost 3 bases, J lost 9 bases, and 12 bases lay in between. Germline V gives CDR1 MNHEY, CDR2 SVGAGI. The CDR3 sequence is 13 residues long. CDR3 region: CASSYRGVGEQFF. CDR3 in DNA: TGTGCCAGCAGTTATCGCGGGGTGGGTGAGCAGTTCTTC.